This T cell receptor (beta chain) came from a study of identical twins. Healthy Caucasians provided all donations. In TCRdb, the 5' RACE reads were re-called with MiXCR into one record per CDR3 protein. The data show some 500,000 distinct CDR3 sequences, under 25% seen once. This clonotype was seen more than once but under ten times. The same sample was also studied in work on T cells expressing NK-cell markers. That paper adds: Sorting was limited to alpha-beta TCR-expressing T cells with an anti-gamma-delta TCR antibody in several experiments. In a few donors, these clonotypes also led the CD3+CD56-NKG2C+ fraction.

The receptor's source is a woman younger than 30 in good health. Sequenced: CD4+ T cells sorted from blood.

The CDR3 bases are TGTGCCAGCCGTACAGGCTATGGCTACACCTTC. It specifies CASRTGYGYTF. The chain recombines TRBV12-3 or TRBV12-4 with TRBJ1-2; possible D gene TRBD1, 5 bases. This CDR3 is built from 11 residues. V dropped 8 bases and J dropped 4 bases, with 8 bases sitting between them.